This note documents a single TCR beta chain sequence. As yet, its antigen is unknown. The donors, all healthy, were Caucasians living in Russia, aged roughly 6 to 100. The use of a sample-barcoded 5' primer and a J-beta primer mix characterized a second PCR of about 6 to 12 cycles. TCRdb independently ran MiXCR on the 5' RACE reads; one entry per CDR3 protein. There are roughly 800,000 distinct CDR3 sequences in the sample; roughly 64% occur only once, and about 20% lies in the top ten. This specimen comes from a study of blood T cells in healthy people across ages. Study-level findings and limits: Diversity was higher, and naive CD4+ cells more numerous, in long-lived donors than in aged donors. Older age coincided with a roughly linear decline in TCR beta diversity per million T cells.

V lost 7 bases and J 10 bases, leaving 17 bases between the germline ends. Germline V CDR1 and CDR2: MNHEY, SVGAGI. The CDR3 contains 12 residues. The clonotype was recovered from a man younger than 40 in good health. Material: blood. The chain carries TRBV6-5 and TRBJ2-7; D gene uncertain. CDR3 sequence: CASTSTADTQYF. DNA of the CDR3: TGTGCCAGCACCTCAACAGCCGACACCCAGTACTTC.